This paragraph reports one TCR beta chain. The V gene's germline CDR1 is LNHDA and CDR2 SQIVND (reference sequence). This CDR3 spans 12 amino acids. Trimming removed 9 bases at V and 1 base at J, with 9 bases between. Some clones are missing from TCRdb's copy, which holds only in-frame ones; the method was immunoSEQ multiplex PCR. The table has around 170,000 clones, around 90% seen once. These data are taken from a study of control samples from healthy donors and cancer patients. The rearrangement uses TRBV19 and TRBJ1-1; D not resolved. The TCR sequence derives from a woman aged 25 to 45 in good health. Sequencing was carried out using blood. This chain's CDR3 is CASGLGNTEAFF. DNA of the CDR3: TGTGCCAGCGGCCTGGGGAACACTGAAGCTTTCTTT.